What follows is one T cell receptor (beta chain) and its context. The data belong to a study of T-cell reconstitution after alpha-beta-depleted transplantation in children. CDR1 and CDR2 (germline): MNHEY, SMNVEV (reference sequence). With 5 bases clipped from V and 4 bases from J, the junction kept 4 bases outside the gene matches. The CDR3 runs to 13 residues. TCRbeta library preparation incorporated unique molecular identifiers. One entry per CDR3 protein, called by TCRdb with MiXCR from the PCR reads. In the table there are hundreds of thousands of distinct CDR3 sequences, approximately 10% of which are singletons.

The V gene is TRBV27, the J gene TRBJ1-2; 7 bases agree with TRBD1. The input for sequencing was PBMCs from the stem cell graft donor, taken from the stem cell graft. The receptor's source is a human donor who donated a stem cell graft to a child with acute lymphoblastic leukemia. The CDR3 loop reads CASSTGQAYGYTF. CDR3 DNA: TGTGCCAGCAGTACCGGACAGGCCTATGGCTACACCTTC.